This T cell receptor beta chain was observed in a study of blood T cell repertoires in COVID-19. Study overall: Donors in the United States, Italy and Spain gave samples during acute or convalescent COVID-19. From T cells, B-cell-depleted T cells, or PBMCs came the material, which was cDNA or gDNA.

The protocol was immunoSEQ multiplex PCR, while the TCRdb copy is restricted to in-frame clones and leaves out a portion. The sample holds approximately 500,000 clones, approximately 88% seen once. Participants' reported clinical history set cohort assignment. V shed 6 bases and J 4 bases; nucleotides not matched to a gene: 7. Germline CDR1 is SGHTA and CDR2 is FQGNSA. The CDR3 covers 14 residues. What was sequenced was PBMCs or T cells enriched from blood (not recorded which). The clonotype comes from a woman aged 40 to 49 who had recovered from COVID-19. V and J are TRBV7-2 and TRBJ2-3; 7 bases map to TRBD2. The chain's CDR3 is CASRWRERADTQYF. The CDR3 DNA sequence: TGTGCCAGCAGATGGCGGGAGAGGGCAGATACGCAGTATTTT.